This T cell receptor (beta chain) was identified during a study of blood T cell repertoires in COVID-19. On the study more broadly: COVID-19 samples collected from the United States, Italy and Spain covered acute and convalescent phases.

Original handling: Amplifying reference gene primers gave estimates of nucleated cell counts. Here immunoSEQ multiplex PCR was the method, and the copy in TCRdb shows in-frame clones only, minus some. V, J and clone size reflect that table, while D and trimming were determined from the DNA. The repertoire holds 110,000 to 150,000 clones, with roughly 84% as singletons. Germline V gene sequence: CDR1 LNHDA, CDR2 SQIVND (reference sequence). The CDR3 spans 14 residues. The junction had 2 bases not matched to a gene; V was cut back by 4 bases and J by 4 bases. The TCR originated in a human donor in a cohort sampled during active COVID-19. The sequencing sample was made of peripheral blood. The chain couples TRBV19 to TRBJ2-4, with 9 bases aligning to TRBD1. The CDR3 protein is CASSTGTGKNIQYF. The DNA of the CDR3 is TGTGCCAGTAGTACCGGGACAGGGAAAAACATTCAGTACTTC. The full variable domain, in which reference TRBV19 and TRBJ2-4 provide the parts outside the CDR3, is DGGITQSPKYLFRKEGQNVTLSCEQNLNHDAMYWYRQDPGQGLRLIYYSQIVNDFQKGDIAEGYSVSREKKESFPLTVTSAQKNPTAFYLCASSTGTGKNIQYFGAGTRLSVL.